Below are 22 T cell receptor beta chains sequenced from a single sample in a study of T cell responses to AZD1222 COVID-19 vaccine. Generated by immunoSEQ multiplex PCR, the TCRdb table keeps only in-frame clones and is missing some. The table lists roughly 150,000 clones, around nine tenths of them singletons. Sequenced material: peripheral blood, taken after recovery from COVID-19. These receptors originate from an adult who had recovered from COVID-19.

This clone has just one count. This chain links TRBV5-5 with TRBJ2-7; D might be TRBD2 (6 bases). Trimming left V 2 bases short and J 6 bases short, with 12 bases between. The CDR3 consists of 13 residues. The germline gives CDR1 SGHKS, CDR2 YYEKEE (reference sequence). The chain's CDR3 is CASSFGGQGEQYF. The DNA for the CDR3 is TGTGCCAGCAGCTTCGGGGGTCAGGGCGAGCAGTACTTC.

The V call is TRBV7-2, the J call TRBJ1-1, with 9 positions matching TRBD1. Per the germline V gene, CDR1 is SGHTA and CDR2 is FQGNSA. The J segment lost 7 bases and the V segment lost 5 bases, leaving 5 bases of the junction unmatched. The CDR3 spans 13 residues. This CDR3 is CASSIRQGGEAFF. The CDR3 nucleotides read TGTGCCAGCAGCATCCGACAGGGGGGTGAAGCTTTCTTT.

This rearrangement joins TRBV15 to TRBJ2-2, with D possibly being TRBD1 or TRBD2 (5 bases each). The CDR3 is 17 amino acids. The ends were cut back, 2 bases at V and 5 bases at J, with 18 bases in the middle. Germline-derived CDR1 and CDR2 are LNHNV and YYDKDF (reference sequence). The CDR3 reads CATSRPFGTPRTGELFF. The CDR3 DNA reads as TGTGCCACCAGCAGACCTTTCGGGACCCCACGAACCGGGGAGCTGTTTTTT.

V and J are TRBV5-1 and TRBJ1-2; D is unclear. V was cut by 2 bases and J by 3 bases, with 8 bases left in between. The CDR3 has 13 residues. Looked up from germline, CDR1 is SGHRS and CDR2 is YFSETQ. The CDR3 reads CASSLWEDYGYTF. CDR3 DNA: TGCGCCAGCAGCTTATGGGAAGACTATGGCTACACCTTC.

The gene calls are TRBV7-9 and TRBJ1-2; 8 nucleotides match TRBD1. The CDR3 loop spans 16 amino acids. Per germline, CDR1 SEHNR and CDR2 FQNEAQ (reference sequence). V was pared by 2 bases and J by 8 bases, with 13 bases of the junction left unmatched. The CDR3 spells CASSLQGALLGEGYTF. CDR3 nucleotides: TGTGCCAGCAGCTTACAGGGGGCCCTCCTTGGGGAAGGCTACACCTTC.

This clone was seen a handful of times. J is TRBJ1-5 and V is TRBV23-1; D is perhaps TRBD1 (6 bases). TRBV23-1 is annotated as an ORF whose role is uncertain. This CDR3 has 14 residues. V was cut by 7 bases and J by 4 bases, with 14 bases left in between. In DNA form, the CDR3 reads TGCGCCAGCATCAAAGGCAGGGGAAATCAGCCCCAGCATTTT. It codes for CASIKGRGNQPQHF.

CDR3 amino acids: CASSLNRWAGELFF. The CDR3 DNA reads TGTGCCAGCAGTTTGAACAGGTGGGCCGGGGAGCTGTTTTTT. This chain uses TRBV27 with TRBJ2-2; TRBD1 might be the D (5 bases). The length of the CDR3 is 14 residues. The germline V and J ends were trimmed by 3 bases and 6 bases, with 11 bases remaining between them. Germline CDR1 reads MNHEY; CDR2 reads SMNVEV (reference sequence).

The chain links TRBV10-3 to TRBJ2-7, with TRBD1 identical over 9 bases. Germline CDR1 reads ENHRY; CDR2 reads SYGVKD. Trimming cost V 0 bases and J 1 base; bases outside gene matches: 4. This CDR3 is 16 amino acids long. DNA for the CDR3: TGTGCCATCAGTGAGTCCGGACAGGGGCATTCCTACGAGCAGTACTTC. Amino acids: CAISESGQGHSYEQYF.

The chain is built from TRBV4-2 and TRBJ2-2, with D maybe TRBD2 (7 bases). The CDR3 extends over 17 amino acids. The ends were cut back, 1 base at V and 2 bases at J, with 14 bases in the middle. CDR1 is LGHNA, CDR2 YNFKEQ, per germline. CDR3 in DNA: TGTGCCAGCAGCCAAGGAGGCGGGGGCCTTAACACCGGGGAGCTGTTTTTT. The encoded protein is CASSQGGGGLNTGELFF.

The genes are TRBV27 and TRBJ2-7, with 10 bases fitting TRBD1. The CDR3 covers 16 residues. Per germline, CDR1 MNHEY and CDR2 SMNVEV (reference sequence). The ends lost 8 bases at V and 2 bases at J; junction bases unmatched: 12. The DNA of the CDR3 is TGTGCCAGCTTCCGTTCGTCGGGACAGGGGCCCTACGAGCAGTACTTC. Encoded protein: CASFRSSGQGPYEQYF.

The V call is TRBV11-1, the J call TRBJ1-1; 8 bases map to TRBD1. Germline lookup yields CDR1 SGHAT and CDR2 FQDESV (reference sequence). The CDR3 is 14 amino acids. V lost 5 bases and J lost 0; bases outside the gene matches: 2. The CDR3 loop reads CASSVDRVNTEAFF. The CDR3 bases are TGTGCCAGCAGCGTGGACAGGGTGAACACTGAAGCTTTCTTT.

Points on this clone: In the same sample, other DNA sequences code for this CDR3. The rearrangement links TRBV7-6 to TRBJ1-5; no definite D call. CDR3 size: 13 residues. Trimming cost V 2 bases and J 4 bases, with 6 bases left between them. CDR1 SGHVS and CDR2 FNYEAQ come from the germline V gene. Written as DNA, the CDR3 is TGTGCCAGCAGCTTATCAGGTAATCAGCCCCAGCATTTT. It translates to CASSLSGNQPQHF.

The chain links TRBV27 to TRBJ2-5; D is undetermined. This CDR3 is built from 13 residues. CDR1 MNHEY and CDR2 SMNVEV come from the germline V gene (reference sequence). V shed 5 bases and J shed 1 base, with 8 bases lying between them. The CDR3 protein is CASSARLQETQYF. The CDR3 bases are TGTGCCAGCAGTGCCCGCCTCCAAGAGACCCAGTACTTC.

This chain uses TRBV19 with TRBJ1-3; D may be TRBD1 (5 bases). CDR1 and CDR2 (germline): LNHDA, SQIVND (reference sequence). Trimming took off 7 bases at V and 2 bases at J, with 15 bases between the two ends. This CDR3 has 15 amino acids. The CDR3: CASTVAGAAGNTIYF. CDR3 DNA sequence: TGTGCCAGTACCGTCGCTGGGGCCGCTGGAAACACCATATATTTT.

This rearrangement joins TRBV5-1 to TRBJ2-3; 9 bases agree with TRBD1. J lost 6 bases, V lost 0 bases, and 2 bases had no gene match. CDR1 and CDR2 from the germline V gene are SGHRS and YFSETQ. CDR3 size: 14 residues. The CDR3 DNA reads TGCGCCAGCAGCTTGGTCGACAGGGGGGATACGCAGTATTTT. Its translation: CASSLVDRGDTQYF.

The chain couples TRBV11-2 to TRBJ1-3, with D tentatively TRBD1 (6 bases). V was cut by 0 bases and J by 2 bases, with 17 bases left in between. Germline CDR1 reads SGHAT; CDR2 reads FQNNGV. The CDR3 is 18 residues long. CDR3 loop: CASSLESLAGVTGNTIYF. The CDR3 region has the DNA TGTGCCAGCAGCTTAGAATCGTTGGCAGGGGTAACTGGAAACACCATATATTTT.

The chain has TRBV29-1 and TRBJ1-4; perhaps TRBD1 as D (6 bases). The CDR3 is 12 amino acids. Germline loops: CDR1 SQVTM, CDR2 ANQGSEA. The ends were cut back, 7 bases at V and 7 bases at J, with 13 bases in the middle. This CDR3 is CSAGDTGEKLFF. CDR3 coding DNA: TGCAGCGCAGGGGATACGGGTGAAAAACTGTTTTTT.

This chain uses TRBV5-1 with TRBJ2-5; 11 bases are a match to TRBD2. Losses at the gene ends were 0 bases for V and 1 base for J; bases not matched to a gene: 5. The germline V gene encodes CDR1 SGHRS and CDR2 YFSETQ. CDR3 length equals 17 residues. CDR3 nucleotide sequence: TGCGCCAGCAGCTTGGGGCTAGCGGGGGGCCTCCAAGAGACCCAGTACTTC. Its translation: CASSLGLAGGLQETQYF.

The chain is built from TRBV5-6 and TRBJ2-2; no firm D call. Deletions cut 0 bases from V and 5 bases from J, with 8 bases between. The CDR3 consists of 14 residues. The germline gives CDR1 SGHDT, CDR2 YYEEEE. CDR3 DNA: TGTGCCAGCAGCTTGGGACCCTGGACCGGGGAGCTGTTTTTT. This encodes CASSLGPWTGELFF.

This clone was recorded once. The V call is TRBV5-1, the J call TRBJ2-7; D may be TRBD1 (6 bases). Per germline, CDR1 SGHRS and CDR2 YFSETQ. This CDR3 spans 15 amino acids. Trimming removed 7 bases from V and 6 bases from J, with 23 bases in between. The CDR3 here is CASRMGQGNFGEQYF. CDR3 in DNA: TGCGCCAGCCGGATGGGGCAGGGGAATTTTGGCGAGCAGTACTTC.

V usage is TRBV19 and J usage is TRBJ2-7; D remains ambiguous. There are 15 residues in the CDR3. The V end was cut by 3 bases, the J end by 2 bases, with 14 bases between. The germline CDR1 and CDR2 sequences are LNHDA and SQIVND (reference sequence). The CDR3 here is CASSMTLLSAYEQYF. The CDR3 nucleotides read TGTGCCAGTAGTATGACACTCCTCAGTGCCTACGAGCAGTACTTC.

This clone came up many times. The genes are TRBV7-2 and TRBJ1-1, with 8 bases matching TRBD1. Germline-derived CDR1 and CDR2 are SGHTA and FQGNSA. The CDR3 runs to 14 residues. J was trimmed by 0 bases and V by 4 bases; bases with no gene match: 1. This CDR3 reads CASSWTGLNTEAFF. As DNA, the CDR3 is TGTGCCAGCAGCTGGACAGGGCTGAACACTGAAGCTTTCTTT.